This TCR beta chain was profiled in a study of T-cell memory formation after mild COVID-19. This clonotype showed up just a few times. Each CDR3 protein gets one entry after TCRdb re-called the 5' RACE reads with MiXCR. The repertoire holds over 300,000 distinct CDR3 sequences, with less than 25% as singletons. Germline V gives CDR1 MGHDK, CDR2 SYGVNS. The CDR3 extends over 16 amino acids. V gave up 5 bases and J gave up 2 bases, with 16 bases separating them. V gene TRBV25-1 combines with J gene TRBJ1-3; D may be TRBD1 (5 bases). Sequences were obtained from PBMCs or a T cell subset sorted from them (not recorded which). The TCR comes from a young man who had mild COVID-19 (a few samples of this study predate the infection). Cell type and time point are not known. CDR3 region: CASSRGGTIAGNTIYF. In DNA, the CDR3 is TGTGCCAGCAGTCGGGGAGGGACTATAGCTGGAAACACCATATATTTT.